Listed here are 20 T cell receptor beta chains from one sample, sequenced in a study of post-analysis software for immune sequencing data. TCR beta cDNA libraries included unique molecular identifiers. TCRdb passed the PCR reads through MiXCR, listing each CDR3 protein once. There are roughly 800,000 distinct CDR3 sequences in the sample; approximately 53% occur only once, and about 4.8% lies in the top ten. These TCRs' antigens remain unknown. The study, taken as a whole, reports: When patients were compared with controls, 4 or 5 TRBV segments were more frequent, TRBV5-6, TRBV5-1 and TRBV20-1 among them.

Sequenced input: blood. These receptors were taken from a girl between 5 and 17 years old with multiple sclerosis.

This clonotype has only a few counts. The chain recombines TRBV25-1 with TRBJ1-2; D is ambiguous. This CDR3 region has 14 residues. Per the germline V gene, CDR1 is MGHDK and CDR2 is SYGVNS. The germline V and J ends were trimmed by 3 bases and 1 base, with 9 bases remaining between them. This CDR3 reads CASSEGSVNYGYTF. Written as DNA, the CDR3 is TGTGCCAGCAGTGAGGGGTCAGTTAACTATGGCTACACCTTC.

CDR3 nucleotides: TGTGCTAGTGGGGGGACACTTTACGAGCAGTACTTC. Protein: CASGGTLYEQYF. The rearrangement links TRBV12-5 to TRBJ2-7, with D perhaps matching TRBD1 (6 bases). The CDR3 consists of 12 residues. Trimming took 6 bases from V and 4 from J, leaving 10 bases between them. Germline assignment: CDR1 LGHNT and CDR2 FRNRAP.

In nucleotides, the CDR3 is TGTGCCAGCAGCGTGGGACTAGCAACTCCCTACGAGCAGTACTTC. This codes for CASSVGLATPYEQYF. This rearrangement joins TRBV7-3 to TRBJ2-7; TRBD2 matches 9 bases. Germline CDR1 SGHTA, CDR2 FQGTGA. The CDR3 has 15 amino acids. J lost 2 bases, V lost 5 bases, and 7 bases had no gene match.

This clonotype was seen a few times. The CDR3 coding sequence is TGCAGTGCTAGAGACCCGGCAGGGGGAGAGACCCAGTACTTC. This gives the protein CSARDPAGGETQYF. V is TRBV20-1 and J is TRBJ2-5, with 7 bases fitting TRBD1. CDR3 length: 14 residues. The germline V gene encodes CDR1 DFQATT and CDR2 SNEGSKA (reference sequence). The V segment lost 0 bases and the J segment 4 bases; nucleotides outside the gene matches: 5.

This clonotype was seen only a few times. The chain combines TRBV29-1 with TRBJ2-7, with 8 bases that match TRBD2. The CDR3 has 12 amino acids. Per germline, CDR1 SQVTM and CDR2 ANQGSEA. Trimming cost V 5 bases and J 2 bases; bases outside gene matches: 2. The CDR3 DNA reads TGCAGCGTTTCCGGGGGGGCCTACGAGCAGTACTTC. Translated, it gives CSVSGGAYEQYF.

The CDR3 sequence: CSAMPGPVYNEQFF. CDR3 sequence (DNA): TGCAGTGCCATGCCGGGACCCGTCTACAATGAGCAGTTCTTC. This chain joins TRBV20-1 and TRBJ2-1; D tentatively reads TRBD1 or TRBD2 (5 bases each). The V end was cut by 6 bases, the J end by 3 bases, with 15 bases between. This CDR3 is 14 amino acids long. Germline CDR1 reads DFQATT; CDR2 reads SNEGSKA (reference sequence).

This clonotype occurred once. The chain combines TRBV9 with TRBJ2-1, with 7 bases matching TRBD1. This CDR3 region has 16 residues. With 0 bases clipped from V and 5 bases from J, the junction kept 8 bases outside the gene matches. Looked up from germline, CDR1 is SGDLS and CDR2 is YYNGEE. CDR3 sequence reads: CASSVAGQGVNNEQFF. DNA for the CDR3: TGTGCCAGCAGCGTAGCTGGGCAGGGGGTAAACAATGAGCAGTTCTTC.

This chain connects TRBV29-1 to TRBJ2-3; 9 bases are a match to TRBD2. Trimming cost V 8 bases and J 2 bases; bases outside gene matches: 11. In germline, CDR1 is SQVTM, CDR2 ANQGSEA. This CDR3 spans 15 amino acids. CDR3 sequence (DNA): TGCAGCACTGAAAATAGCGGGGGTTCCACAGATACGCAGTATTTT. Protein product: CSTENSGGSTDTQYF.

The CDR3 nucleotides read TGTGCCAGCAGACGAGCCCGGGACAGGGGCTCCAATGAGCAGTTCTTC. Protein product: CASRRARDRGSNEQFF. This sequence joins TRBV12-3 or TRBV12-4 and TRBJ2-1; 10 bases match TRBD1. This CDR3 region has 16 residues. V lost 6 bases, J lost 6 bases, and 11 bases stayed unmatched.

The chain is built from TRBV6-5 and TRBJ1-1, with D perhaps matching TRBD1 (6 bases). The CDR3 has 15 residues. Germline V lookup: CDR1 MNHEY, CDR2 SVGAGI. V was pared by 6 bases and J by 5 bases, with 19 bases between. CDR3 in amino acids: CASSSGGGRWTEAFF. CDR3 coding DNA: TGTGCCAGCAGCTCCGGGGGGGGGCGGTGGACTGAAGCTTTCTTT.

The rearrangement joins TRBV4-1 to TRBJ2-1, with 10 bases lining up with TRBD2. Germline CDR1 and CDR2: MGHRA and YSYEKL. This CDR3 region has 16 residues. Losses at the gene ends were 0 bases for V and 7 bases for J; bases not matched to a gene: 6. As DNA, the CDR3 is TGCGCCAGCAGCCAAGATCTAGCGGGAGTTAGGAATGAGCAGTTCTTC. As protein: CASSQDLAGVRNEQFF.

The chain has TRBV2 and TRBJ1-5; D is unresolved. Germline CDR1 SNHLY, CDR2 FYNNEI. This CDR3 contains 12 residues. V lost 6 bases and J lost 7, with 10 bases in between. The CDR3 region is CASSDGWQPQHF. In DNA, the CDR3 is TGTGCCAGCAGCGATGGTTGGCAGCCCCAGCATTTT.

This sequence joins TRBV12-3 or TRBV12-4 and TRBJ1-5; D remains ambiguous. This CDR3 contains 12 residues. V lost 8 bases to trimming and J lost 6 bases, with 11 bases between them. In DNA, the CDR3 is TGTGCCAGCGCCGAGCCGCGTCAGCCCCAGCATTTT. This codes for CASAEPRQPQHF.

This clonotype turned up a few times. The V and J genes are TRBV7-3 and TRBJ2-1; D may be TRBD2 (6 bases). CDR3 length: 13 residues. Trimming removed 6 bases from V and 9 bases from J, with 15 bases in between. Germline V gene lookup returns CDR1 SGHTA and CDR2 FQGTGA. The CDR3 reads CASSTFGLSEQFF. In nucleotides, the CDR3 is TGTGCCAGCAGTACGTTCGGACTAAGTGAGCAGTTCTTC.

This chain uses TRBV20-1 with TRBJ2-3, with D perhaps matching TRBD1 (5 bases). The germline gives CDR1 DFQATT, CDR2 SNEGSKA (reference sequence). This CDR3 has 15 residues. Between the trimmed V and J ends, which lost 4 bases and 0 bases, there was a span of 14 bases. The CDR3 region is CSATPSAGSTDTQYF. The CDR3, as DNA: TGCAGTGCTACTCCTTCGGCAGGGAGCACAGATACGCAGTATTTT.

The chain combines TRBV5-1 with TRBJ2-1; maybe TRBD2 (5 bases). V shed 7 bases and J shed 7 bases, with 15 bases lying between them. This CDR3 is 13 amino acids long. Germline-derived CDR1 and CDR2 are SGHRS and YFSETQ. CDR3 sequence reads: CASRGGWENEQFF. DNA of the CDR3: TGCGCCAGCCGTGGAGGATGGGAGAATGAGCAGTTCTTC.

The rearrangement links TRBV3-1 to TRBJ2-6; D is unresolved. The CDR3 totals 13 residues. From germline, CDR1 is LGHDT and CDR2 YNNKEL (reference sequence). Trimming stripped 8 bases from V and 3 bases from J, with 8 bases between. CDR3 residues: CASLPHGANVLTF. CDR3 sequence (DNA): TGTGCCAGCCTACCGCATGGGGCCAACGTCCTGACTTTC.

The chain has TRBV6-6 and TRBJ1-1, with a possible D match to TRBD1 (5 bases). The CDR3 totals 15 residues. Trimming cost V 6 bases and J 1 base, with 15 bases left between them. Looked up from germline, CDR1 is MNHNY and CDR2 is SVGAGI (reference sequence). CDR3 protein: CASSLRAGENTEAFF. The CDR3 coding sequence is TGTGCCAGCAGCCTCCGGGCGGGGGAGAACACTGAAGCTTTCTTT.

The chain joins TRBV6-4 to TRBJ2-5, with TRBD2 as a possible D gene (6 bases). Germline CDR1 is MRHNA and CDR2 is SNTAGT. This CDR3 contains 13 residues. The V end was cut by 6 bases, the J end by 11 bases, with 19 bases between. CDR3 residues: CASRGGTRGEQYF. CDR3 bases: TGTGCCAGCAGGGGAGGAACTCGGGGTGAGCAGTACTTC.

The chain's CDR3 is CASSNRDSSETQYF. In nucleotides, the CDR3 is TGTGCCAGCAGCAACCGGGACTCTTCTGAGACCCAGTACTTC. The chain carries TRBV21-1 and TRBJ2-5; the table's D call, TRBD2, was not checked against the DNA. TRBV21-1 is a listed pseudogene. There are 14 residues in the CDR3.